The source of this T cell receptor beta chain is a study of neoadjuvant anti-PD-1 for oral cavity cancer. Study-level information: Patients mostly received three to four biweekly nivolumab doses at 3 mg/kg before surgery. Patients without progression got a fourth dose around day 43.

Profiling relied on immunoSEQ multiplex PCR, and the TCRdb table lists in-frame clones only, not all of them. The table includes some 7,400 clones, 74% detected once. The CDR3 is 15 amino acids. The junction had 9 bases not matched to a gene; V was cut back by 6 bases and J by 4 bases. The germline CDR1 and CDR2 sequences are MNHEY and SVGAGI. Study results and caveats: PBMC Gini-index clonality exceeded responders' in non-responders post-nivolumab.

As for this clone: The antigen is undetermined.

Patients had HPV-negative, locally advanced oral cavity squamous cell carcinoma. The clonotype comes from a person between 40 and 80 years old with oral cavity squamous cell carcinoma. The genes are TRBV6-5 and TRBJ2-1; 7 nucleotides align to TRBD1. Sample: PBMCs, taken before nivolumab (anti-PD-1) treatment. The CDR3 DNA reads TGTGCCAGCAGAGTCACGGGACAGAGTTACAATGAGCAGTTCTTC. This gives the protein CASRVTGQSYNEQFF.